One sample yielded the 26 T cell receptor beta chains listed below, sequenced in a study of CD8+ T cells in alopecia areata. Reverse transcribed after extraction, RNA yielded cDNA as the sequencing template. TCRdb's table, derived via immunoSEQ multiplex PCR, lists solely in-frame clones and lacks some. The sample contains approximately 140,000 clones, about 87% of which appear only once. The source was CD8+ T cells sorted from blood, collected at week 0. The receptors shown here come from a human donor with alopecia areata.

V gene TRBV7-9 combines with J gene TRBJ2-7, with 8 bases aligning to TRBD1. V lost 3 bases, J lost 3 bases, and 10 bases stayed unmatched. The CDR3 is 16 amino acids. Germline CDR1 reads SEHNR; CDR2 reads FQNEAQ (reference sequence). In DNA, the CDR3 is TGTGCCAGCAGCTTTCTTCCGGGACAGGCGTTCTACGAGCAGTACTTC. Protein: CASSFLPGQAFYEQYF.

The chain is built from TRBV27 and TRBJ2-6; perhaps TRBD1 as D (5 bases). V was pared by 2 bases and J by 3 bases, with 8 bases between. Germline loops: CDR1 MNHEY, CDR2 SMNVEV (reference sequence). The CDR3 consists of 15 residues. The CDR3 DNA follows: TGTGCCAGCAGTTTAGCAGGGAATGGGGCCAACGTCCTGACTTTC. Its protein is CASSLAGNGANVLTF.

This chain connects TRBV29-1 to TRBJ2-7; D might be TRBD1 or TRBD2, each matching 6 bases. Looked up from germline, CDR1 is SQVTM and CDR2 is ANQGSEA. The germline V and J ends were trimmed by 6 bases and 5 bases, with 14 bases remaining between them. This CDR3 contains 12 residues. This CDR3 is CSVEGGVDEQYF. CDR3 coding DNA: TGCAGCGTCGAGGGGGGTGTGGACGAGCAGTACTTC.

The gene calls are TRBV29-1 and TRBJ2-1; D is possibly TRBD1 (6 bases). Looked up from germline, CDR1 is SQVTM and CDR2 is ANQGSEA. This CDR3 region has 11 residues. Trimming cost V 5 bases and J 6 bases, with 8 bases left between them. CDR3 amino acids: CSVQDSNEQFF. CDR3 coding DNA: TGCAGCGTTCAGGACAGCAATGAGCAGTTCTTC.

The chain has TRBV20-1 and TRBJ2-1, with D unresolved. V shed 7 bases and J shed 12 bases, with 7 bases lying between them. The CDR3 extends over 8 amino acids. Germline CDR1 and CDR2: DFQATT and SNEGSKA (reference sequence). The CDR3 sequence: CSVMGQFF. The CDR3 region has the DNA TGCAGTGTCATGGGGCAGTTCTTC.

CDR3 protein: CASSLEYAYEQYF. CDR3 sequence (DNA): TGTGCCAGCAGCTTAGAGTATGCTTACGAGCAGTACTTC. This chain links TRBV11-2 with TRBJ2-7; D remains ambiguous. With 0 bases removed from V and 4 bases from J, the gap between germline ends came to 7 bases. The germline V gene has CDR1 SGHAT and CDR2 FQNNGV. CDR3 size: 13 residues.

The gene calls are TRBV19 and TRBJ1-5; 10 bases match TRBD1. The CDR3 spans 16 residues. CDR1 and CDR2 (germline): LNHDA, SQIVND (reference sequence). V trimming: 6 bases; J trimming: 1 base; junction bases outside the gene matches: 6. For the CDR3, the DNA is TGTGCCAGTAGGTTAGGGACAGGGGAAAGCAATCAGCCCCAGCATTTT. Encoded protein: CASRLGTGESNQPQHF.

The genes are TRBV27 and TRBJ2-1, with 11 bases that match TRBD2. The CDR3 contains 14 residues. The germline V gene has CDR1 MNHEY and CDR2 SMNVEV (reference sequence). With 5 bases clipped from V and 7 bases from J, the junction kept 4 bases outside the gene matches. In nucleotides, the CDR3 is TGTGCCAGCAGTCCATGGACTAGCGGGAATGAGCAGTTCTTC. It encodes CASSPWTSGNEQFF.

V is TRBV7-9 and J is TRBJ2-1, with 13 bases fitting TRBD2. CDR1 is SEHNR and CDR2 is FQNEAQ in the germline V gene (reference sequence). The CDR3 loop spans 18 amino acids. Trimming at V came to 6 bases and at J to 3 bases, leaving 11 bases not matched to a gene. This chain's CDR3 is CASRPAGTSGDYYNEQFF. The CDR3 DNA follows: TGTGCCAGCAGACCAGCCGGGACTAGCGGGGACTACTACAATGAGCAGTTCTTC.

The chain employs TRBV6-5 and TRBJ2-7; 7 bases map to TRBD1. Germline V gives CDR1 MNHEY, CDR2 SVGAGI. Trimming took 5 bases from V and 5 from J; bases not matched to a gene: 9. The CDR3 runs to 14 residues. The CDR3 loop is CASSVRQGADEQYF. The CDR3 DNA reads TGTGCCAGCAGTGTTCGACAGGGCGCCGACGAGCAGTACTTC.

The chain joins TRBV10-3 to TRBJ2-3, with no clear D. CDR1 is ENHRY, CDR2 SYGVKD, per germline. V was pared by 0 bases and J by 2 bases, with 9 bases between. The CDR3 runs to 15 residues. CDR3 amino acids: CAISESSGNTDTQYF. Written as DNA, the CDR3 is TGTGCCATCAGTGAGTCGAGTGGGAACACAGATACGCAGTATTTT.

This clone was seen more than once but under ten times. This specimen includes other DNA sequences encoding the same CDR3. The chain has TRBV27 and TRBJ2-3, with D unresolved. This CDR3 comprises 14 residues. V dropped 1 base and J dropped 0 bases, with 5 bases sitting between them. Germline V gene sequence: CDR1 MNHEY, CDR2 SMNVEV (reference sequence). This CDR3 is CASSLLGSTDTQYF. The CDR3 DNA sequence: TGTGCCAGCAGTTTATTGGGAAGCACAGATACGCAGTATTTT.

The rearrangement joins TRBV29-1 to TRBJ2-7; 12 bases match TRBD2. Germline-derived CDR1 and CDR2 are SQVTM and ANQGSEA. CDR3 length: 15 residues. The J segment lost 2 bases and the V segment lost 3 bases, leaving 5 bases of the junction unmatched. CDR3 region: CSVDFPSGRAYEQYF. The CDR3 DNA reads as TGCAGCGTTGACTTTCCTAGCGGGAGGGCCTACGAGCAGTACTTC.

The chain is built from TRBV29-1 and TRBJ2-7; the D is unclear. There are 13 residues in the CDR3. The germline V gene has CDR1 SQVTM and CDR2 ANQGSEA. V lost 1 base and J lost 3, with 10 bases in between. The CDR3 loop reads CSVEAGSDYEQYF. The CDR3 DNA is TGCAGCGTTGAAGCCGGGTCGGACTACGAGCAGTACTTC.

The genes are TRBV7-8 and TRBJ1-2; the match to TRBD1 covers 8 bases. Germline loops: CDR1 SGHVS, CDR2 FQNEAQ. V gave up 0 bases and J gave up 0 bases; unmatched junction bases: 6. CDR3 size: 17 residues. CDR3 residues: CASSLARVTGANYGYTF. The DNA for the CDR3 is TGTGCCAGCAGCTTAGCCCGGGTGACAGGGGCTAACTATGGCTACACCTTC.

The chain combines TRBV11-2 with TRBJ2-5; 11 bases are shared with TRBD1. The germline V gene encodes CDR1 SGHAT and CDR2 FQNNGV. CDR3 size: 15 residues. The ends lost 4 bases at V and 4 bases at J; junction bases unmatched: 5. This chain's CDR3 is CASSSSGTGGETQYF. CDR3 nucleotides: TGTGCCAGCAGCTCTTCCGGGACAGGGGGAGAGACCCAGTACTTC.

The rearrangement uses TRBV29-1 and TRBJ2-2; tentative D call: TRBD2 (5 bases). The CDR3 runs 12 residues. Trimming pared 2 bases from V and 8 bases from J, leaving 9 bases between. Germline CDR1 reads SQVTM; CDR2 reads ANQGSEA. Written as DNA, the CDR3 is TGCAGCGTTGAATCGAGGGATGGGGAGCTGTTTTTT. This sequence encodes CSVESRDGELFF.

The chain is built from TRBV27 and TRBJ2-1, with 10 bases identical to TRBD2. CDR3 length equals 15 residues. V gave up 5 bases and J gave up 3 bases; unmatched junction bases: 4. Per the germline V gene, CDR1 is MNHEY and CDR2 is SMNVEV (reference sequence). The CDR3 loop reads CASSQGLAFYNEQFF. CDR3 coding DNA: TGTGCCAGCAGTCAGGGACTAGCGTTCTACAATGAGCAGTTCTTC.

The chain combines TRBV6-6 with TRBJ2-1, with no clear D. CDR1 and CDR2 from the germline V gene are MNHNY and SVGAGI (reference sequence). The length of the CDR3 is 12 residues. The germline V and J ends were trimmed by 2 bases and 7 bases, with 6 bases remaining between them. The CDR3 region has the DNA TGTGCCAGCAGTTACGTGCAAAATGAGCAGTTCTTC. As protein: CASSYVQNEQFF.

V usage is TRBV7-2 and J usage is TRBJ1-1; D is ambiguous. The length of the CDR3 is 12 residues. Trimming removed 4 bases at V and 11 bases at J, with 14 bases between. Per germline, CDR1 SGHTA and CDR2 FQGNSA. The chain's CDR3 is CASSSKSSSAFF. The CDR3 DNA follows: TGTGCCAGCAGCTCAAAAAGCAGCTCCGCTTTCTTT.

The J gene is TRBJ2-3, the V gene TRBV7-9; 7 bases are shared with TRBD2. Unmatched junction bases numbered 6, after V lost 3 bases and J lost 3 bases. CDR3 length: 15 amino acids. Germline loops: CDR1 SEHNR, CDR2 FQNEAQ (reference sequence). CDR3 bases: TGTGCCAGCAGCTTCGGCGGGGGAGAAACAGATACGCAGTATTTT. This encodes CASSFGGGETDTQYF.

CDR3 region: CSVGSYYGYTF. CDR3 DNA sequence: TGCAGCGTTGGCAGCTACTATGGCTACACCTTC. This rearrangement joins TRBV29-1 to TRBJ1-2; D unclear. Per germline, CDR1 SQVTM and CDR2 ANQGSEA. CDR3 length: 11 amino acids. Trimming removed 4 bases from V and 3 bases from J, with 6 bases in between.

Concerning this clone itself: Different DNA sequences within this sample yield the same CDR3. V gene TRBV27 combines with J gene TRBJ2-1; D remains unclear. The CDR3 loop spans 13 amino acids. Trimming stripped 3 bases from V and 2 bases from J, with 5 bases between. Germline CDR1 reads MNHEY; CDR2 reads SMNVEV (reference sequence). CDR3 coding DNA: TGTGCCAGCAGTTTTGGGACCTACAATGAGCAGTTCTTC. Its protein is CASSFGTYNEQFF.

This clone came up once. The chain joins TRBV6-1 to TRBJ2-4, with D possibly matching TRBD2 (7 bases). In germline, CDR1 is MNHNS, CDR2 SASEGT. Trimming shortened V by 11 bases and J by 0 bases, and 17 bases separated the two germline ends. The CDR3 has 15 residues. Written as DNA, the CDR3 is TGTGCCGCCACCTCGGGGGGCCGAGCCAAAAACATTCAGTACTTC. It encodes CAATSGGRAKNIQYF.

This chain connects TRBV5-1 to TRBJ1-5; no definite D call. Germline V gene data show CDR1 as SGHRS and CDR2 as YFSETQ. This CDR3 contains 13 residues. The ends were cut back, 3 bases at V and 0 bases at J, with 4 bases in the middle. In DNA form, the CDR3 reads TGCGCCAGCAGCTACGATAGCAATCAGCCCCAGCATTTT. Translation gives CASSYDSNQPQHF.

The rearrangement joins TRBV29-1 to TRBJ1-1, with D tentatively TRBD1 (5 bases). CDR1 is SQVTM, CDR2 ANQGSEA, per germline. V shed 8 bases and J shed 1 base, with 14 bases lying between them. The CDR3 runs to 13 residues. The CDR3 region has the DNA TGCAGCCTAAAGGGGACGGGGAACACTGAAGCTTTCTTT. Its protein is CSLKGTGNTEAFF.